These 18 T cell receptor beta chains were sequenced from one sample in a study of T cell responses to AZD1222 COVID-19 vaccine (dated by TCRdb to about 2021). Library preparation employed the immunoSEQ multiplex PCR assay. TCRdb holds this immuneACCESS table with in-frame rearrangements only. Some clones are missing; in checked studies, unresolved V genes explain under half, and the rest has no known cause. This sample is represented by 100,000 to 150,000 clones; roughly 87% of them were singletons. The biggest ten clones account for around 1.6% of the sample. The time point label for this specimen denotes: baseline before first vaccination. This specimen was peripheral blood, taken on day 0 of AZD1222 vaccination. The receptor source for this set is an adult in good health.

The chain employs TRBV30 and TRBJ2-2; TRBD2 matches 12 bases. V shed 3 bases and J 11 bases; nucleotides not matched to a gene: 16. Germline V CDR1 and CDR2: GTSNPN, SVGIG (reference sequence). There are 17 residues in the CDR3. Written as DNA, the CDR3 is TGTGCCTGGAGGCCAACCTGGACTAGCGGGGTGCTCGGTGAGCTGTTTTTT. Residues: CAWRPTWTSGVLGELFF.

The gene calls are TRBV10-3 and TRBJ1-2, with D maybe TRBD1 (6 bases). The CDR3 is 15 amino acids. Trimming shortened V by 3 bases and J by 4 bases, and 15 bases separated the two germline ends. The germline CDR1 and CDR2 sequences are ENHRY and SYGVKD. The CDR3 spells CAISEIAGATYGYTF. The CDR3 coding sequence is TGTGCCATCAGTGAAATTGCAGGGGCTACCTATGGCTACACCTTC.

Regarding this clone: Other DNA sequences in the sample encode the same CDR3. The chain combines TRBV12-3 or TRBV12-4 with TRBJ1-2; the match to TRBD1 covers 9 bases. Trimming at V came to 5 bases and at J to 8 bases, leaving 3 bases not matched to a gene. The CDR3 length is 12 residues. The CDR3: CASSRTGDGYTF. In DNA, the CDR3 is TGTGCCAGCAGTAGGACAGGGGACGGCTACACCTTC.

This clone was seen only once. V is TRBV30 and J is TRBJ1-5; TRBD1 matches at 7 bases. The germline V gene has CDR1 GTSNPN and CDR2 SVGIG (reference sequence). The V and J ends lost 0 bases and 3 bases, in that order; junction bases with no gene match: 8. This CDR3 contains 16 residues. The DNA for the CDR3 is TGTGCCTGGAGTGTACGTACAGGGGTTAACAATCAGCCCCAGCATTTT. This codes for CAWSVRTGVNNQPQHF.

The J gene is TRBJ2-7, the V gene TRBV9; 7 bases are shared with TRBD1. The CDR3 has 14 amino acids. CDR1 is SGDLS, CDR2 YYNGEE, per germline. The V and J ends lost 4 bases and 2 bases, in that order; junction bases with no gene match: 6. The chain's CDR3 is CASSSGQAAYEQYF. CDR3 in DNA: TGTGCCAGCAGCTCCGGACAGGCAGCCTACGAGCAGTACTTC.

The CDR3 here is CASGKEENTEAFF. The CDR3 DNA follows: TGTGCCAGCGGGAAGGAGGAGAACACTGAAGCTTTCTTT. This chain joins TRBV18 and TRBJ1-1; no clear D. The ends were cut back, 8 bases at V and 1 base at J, with 11 bases in the middle. This CDR3 contains 13 residues. CDR1 is KGHSH and CDR2 is LQKENI in the germline V gene.

The rearrangement joins TRBV30 to TRBJ1-1; weak D call: TRBD1 (6 bases). V lost 0 bases, J lost 10 bases, and 15 bases lay in between. CDR1 and CDR2 from the germline V gene are GTSNPN and SVGIG (reference sequence). There are 13 residues in the CDR3. The CDR3 is CAWSVASQGRAFF. The CDR3 bases are TGTGCCTGGAGTGTAGCGAGCCAGGGGAGAGCTTTCTTT. Combining the CDR3 with reference TRBV30 and TRBJ1-1 gives the whole variable domain SQTIHQWPATLVQPVGSPLSLECTVEGTSNPNLYWYRQAAGRGLQLLFYSVGIGQISSEVPQNLSASRPQDRQFILSSKKLLLSDSGFYLCAWSVASQGRAFFGQGTRLTVV.

The chain employs TRBV28 and TRBJ2-7, with TRBD1 identical over 8 bases. Germline V gives CDR1 MDHEN, CDR2 SYDVKM. V lost 3 bases to trimming and J lost 2 bases; unmatched junction nucleotides: 12. The CDR3 is 17 residues long. CDR3 protein: CASSFPRGRGPPYEQYF. CDR3 DNA: TGTGCCAGCAGTTTCCCCCGGGGCAGGGGGCCCCCCTACGAGCAGTACTTC.

There are a few counts of this clone. The chain has TRBV27 and TRBJ1-2, with D maybe TRBD1 (6 bases). The CDR3 is made up of 15 amino acids. V was trimmed by 5 bases and J by 2 bases, leaving 15 bases between them. Germline-derived CDR1 and CDR2 are MNHEY and SMNVEV (reference sequence). The CDR3 loop reads CASSRGGAGNYGYTF. CDR3 nucleotide sequence: TGTGCCAGCAGTCGTGGGGGGGCCGGAAACTATGGCTACACCTTC.

The V gene is TRBV7-9, the J gene TRBJ2-7; D uncertain. CDR3 length: 12 amino acids. Germline CDR1 is SEHNR and CDR2 is FQNEAQ (reference sequence). Trimming took off 5 bases at V and 4 bases at J, with 9 bases between the two ends. Here the CDR3 reads CASSPSRYEQYF. CDR3 DNA sequence: TGTGCCAGCAGCCCCTCGCGGTACGAGCAGTACTTC.

The genes are TRBV5-1 and TRBJ1-6; D not resolved. The germline CDR1 and CDR2 sequences are SGHRS and YFSETQ. Trimming cost V 0 bases and J 8 bases, with 12 bases left between them. The length of the CDR3 is 15 residues. The CDR3, as DNA: TGCGCCAGCAGCTTGGAGCCCTCCCGGGATTCACCCCTCCACTTT. The encoded protein is CASSLEPSRDSPLHF.

V gene TRBV27 combines with J gene TRBJ1-6; 7 bases line up with TRBD1. Germline-derived CDR1 and CDR2 are MNHEY and SMNVEV (reference sequence). The CDR3 is made up of 17 amino acids. V lost 6 bases, J lost 14 bases, and 22 bases stayed unmatched. The CDR3 sequence: CASSSLNRDRPGQSLHF. CDR3 in DNA: TGTGCCAGCAGCTCTCTTAACCGGGACAGACCGGGTCAATCCCTCCACTTT.

J is TRBJ2-1 and V is TRBV5-4; 12 bases agree with TRBD1. V shed 6 bases, J shed 6 bases, and the junction held 10 bases outside the gene matches. Germline CDR1 and CDR2: SGHNT and YYREEE (reference sequence). This CDR3 has 16 residues. CDR3: CASNRGGTGGFNEQFF. The DNA of the CDR3 is TGTGCCAGCAATAGAGGAGGGACAGGGGGCTTCAATGAGCAGTTCTTC.

The CDR3 sequence is CASSPPASGTREQYF. The CDR3 DNA reads TGTGCCAGCTCACCCCCGGCATCAGGGACGCGCGAGCAGTACTTC. The chain links TRBV18 to TRBJ2-7; D might be TRBD1 or TRBD2, each matching 5 bases. The ends were cut back, 3 bases at V and 6 bases at J, with 18 bases in the middle. Germline assignment: CDR1 KGHSH and CDR2 LQKENI. This CDR3 is 15 amino acids long.

J is TRBJ2-1 and V is TRBV3-1 (or the pseudogene TRBV3-2); D gene ambiguous. This CDR3 comprises 11 residues. V lost 4 bases to trimming and J lost 15 bases, with 13 bases between them. Germline V gene lookup returns CDR1 LGHDT and CDR2 YNNKEL (reference sequence). Written as DNA, the CDR3 is TGTGCCAGCAGCCGGACCCCCTTGCTGTTCTTC. It encodes CASSRTPLLFF.

This sequence joins TRBV6-1 and TRBJ1-5, with 7 bases that match TRBD1. The CDR3 contains 16 residues. The germline CDR1 and CDR2 sequences are MNHNS and SASEGT. The V segment lost 0 bases and the J segment 8 bases; nucleotides outside the gene matches: 10. This CDR3 is CASSEAQTGVFKPQHF. The CDR3 DNA is TGTGCCAGCAGTGAAGCGCAAACAGGGGTGTTTAAGCCCCAGCATTTT.

This chain connects TRBV7-3 to TRBJ1-6; weak D call: TRBD1 (5 bases). CDR1 is SGHTA, CDR2 FQGTGA, per germline. The CDR3 is 14 amino acids. Trimming took 5 bases from V and 10 from J, leaving 15 bases between them. The CDR3 sequence: CASSKGPSPSPLHF. Written as DNA, the CDR3 is TGTGCCAGCAGCAAGGGGCCTTCACCATCACCCCTCCACTTT.

This sequence joins TRBV4-1 and TRBJ1-4; 8 nucleotides agree with TRBD1. This CDR3 spans 18 amino acids. V lost 4 bases, J lost 0 bases, and 10 bases stayed unmatched. Looked up from germline, CDR1 is MGHRA and CDR2 is YSYEKL. The DNA of the CDR3 is TGCGCCAGCAGCCCCCTCAGGGGGCCCATTGCAACTAATGAAAAACTGTTTTTT. It specifies CASSPLRGPIATNEKLFF.